This TCR beta chain was observed in a study of blood T cell repertoires in COVID-19. Germline V gene data show CDR1 as SNHLY and CDR2 as FYNNEI. Trimming pared 6 bases from V and 4 bases from J, leaving 19 bases between. This CDR3 has 16 residues. Repertoires were generated with immunoSEQ multiplex PCR, while TCRdb's copy carries only in-frame clones and drops some. Of 100,000 to 150,000 clones in the sample, over 75% were seen once. The V gene is TRBV2, the J gene TRBJ2-1; possible D gene TRBD2, 5 bases. The receptor's source is a man older than 75 with active or convalescent COVID-19. The specimen sequenced was peripheral blood. The CDR3 bases are TGTGCCAGCAGAAAACCCAGCGGAGAATATTACAATGAGCAGTTCTTC. Protein product: CASRKPSGEYYNEQFF.